This is a list of T cell receptor beta chains from one sample in a study of T cell responses to AZD1222 COVID-19 vaccine. Profiling relied on immunoSEQ multiplex PCR, and the TCRdb table lists in-frame clones only, not all of them. The data show around 180,000 clones, with almost 90% seen just once and 0.49% held by the top ten. The sequencing used peripheral blood, collected on day 0 of AZD1222 vaccination. These TCRs come from an adult in good health. CDR3s include the opening cysteine and the closing phenylalanine or tryptophan. Each record gives: CDR3 protein, V gene, J gene.

CDR3: CASSNPPDRGSYGYTF
V: TRBV21-1
J: TRBJ1-2

CDR3: CASSSRGPYNSPLHF
V: TRBV19
J: TRBJ1-6

CDR3: CASSLRDRGGRATQPQHF
V: TRBV28
J: TRBJ1-5

CDR3: CASSFRESTGELFF
V: TRBV28
J: TRBJ2-2

CDR3: CASSLSYTEAFF
V: TRBV11-3
J: TRBJ1-1

CDR3: CASSSGTGGHEKLFF
V: TRBV7-2
J: TRBJ1-4

CDR3: CAASSTGNVEKLFF
V: TRBV11-2
J: TRBJ1-4

CDR3: CASSAQGDQPQHF
V: TRBV25-1
J: TRBJ1-5

CDR3: CASSTREGEKLFF
V: TRBV19
J: TRBJ1-4

CDR3: CASTPRTPNEQFF
V: TRBV28
J: TRBJ2-1

CDR3: CASSFERGPGTEAFF
V: TRBV27
J: TRBJ1-1

CDR3: CASSPNLMNTEAFF
V: TRBV4-2
J: TRBJ1-1

CDR3: CSVSLFGTSVETQYF
V: TRBV29-1
J: TRBJ2-5

CDR3: CASSQGPEIAQHF
V: TRBV3-1/TRBV3-2
J: TRBJ1-5

CDR3: CASSLARDRGVAKNIQYF
V: TRBV7-9
J: TRBJ2-4

CDR3: CASSATRADTQYF
V: TRBV11-2
J: TRBJ2-3

CDR3: CASSLGTGGYEQYF
V: TRBV28
J: TRBJ2-7

CDR3: CASSSGLTQETQYF
V: TRBV7-9
J: TRBJ2-5

CDR3: CAWSQGGVKETQYF
V: TRBV30
J: TRBJ2-5

CDR3: CASSLVSLAGPDTQYF
V: TRBV7-9
J: TRBJ2-3

CDR3: CASSPQGGYNSPLHF
V: TRBV7-3
J: TRBJ1-6

CDR3: CATGQGATDTQYF
V: TRBV7-3
J: TRBJ2-3

CDR3: CASSQGSEYSGNTIYF
V: TRBV14
J: TRBJ1-3

CDR3: CASRAGVDTGELFF
V: TRBV5-8
J: TRBJ2-2

CDR3: CASSFRDPEKLFF
V: TRBV5-6
J: TRBJ1-4

CDR3: CASSQDPGQGYGYTF
V: TRBV4-3
J: TRBJ1-2